This T cell receptor (beta chain) was captured by sequencing in a study of blood T cell repertoires in COVID-19 (dated by TCRdb to 2019 to 2021). A note on the overall study: The collaborator samples originated in the United States, Italy and Spain and spanned the acute and convalescent phases of COVID-19. The prospective study material was composed of cDNA or gDNA derived from T cells, B-cell-depleted T cells, or PBMCs. Deeply sampled blood TCRbeta repertoires from subjects exposed to, actively infected with, or recovered from COVID-19 were included in the dataset. The repertoires were made available in a free public database intended to serve as a resource for research on the immune response to SARS-CoV-2. Samples came from the ongoing ImmuneRACE study (first 160 participants) plus 1,254 subjects from 6 global collaborators. Sample metadata almost always included a de-identified subject ID, COVID-19 status, age in years and sex. HLA class I and class II types, where available, came from metadata supplied by the sample provider rather than from assay-based typing. Points the paper makes about the study in general: The amount of clinical and demographic metadata varied by source and participant and was provided uncurated.

Collaborating institutions collected whole blood in K2EDTA tubes following their own protocols. For TCRbeta analysis, collaborator samples were shipped as frozen whole blood, as isolated PBMCs, or as DNA extracted from either sample type. Trimming costs V 9 bases and J 6 bases, and their ends lie 11 bases apart. CDR1 LNHDA and CDR2 SQIVND are derived from the germline V gene (reference sequence). The CDR3 sequence holds 12 residues, the cysteine and phenylalanine included. Only CDR3 DNA is held: 36 bases, read in frame from base 1. TCRbeta CDR3 regions were amplified from genomic DNA using the immunoSEQ Assay, a bias-controlled multiplex PCR. The original methods were these. Within the assay, amplification of reference gene primers was used to estimate how many nucleated cells each sample contained. Sequence reads were collapsed and filtered to measure the absolute abundance of every unique TCRbeta CDR3 rearrangement. Productive Simpson clonality was computed per sample as the square root of Simpson's diversity index over productive rearrangements. In its TCRdb copy, this immuneACCESS table keeps in-frame sequences only and misses some clones. Where compared with another copy, unresolved V genes explain less than half of these, and the others have no known cause. That table supplies the V and J calls and clone size; D and trimming were determined from the DNA. The sample profile shows over 150,000 clones; over 75% of them were found once. In total, the top ten clones hold 2.5% to 3% of the sample.

As for this clone: The antigen it binds to is not known. One base away there is no much larger clone; base qualities are not given.

Sequences were obtained from peripheral blood. This clonotype was obtained from a man aged 65 to 85 with acute or convalescent COVID-19. The rearranged segments are TRBV19 and TRBJ1-4; no confident D gene assignment can be made. Here the CDR3 is given as CASGNLDEKLFF. In nucleotides, the sequence is TGTGCCAGCGGGAACCTGGATGAAAAACTGTTTTTT.